Sequencing of this T cell receptor beta chain was carried out in a study of blood T cell repertoires in COVID-19. About the study: The United States, Italy and Spain provided the acute and convalescent COVID-19 samples.

As processed by the authors: Amplification with reference gene primers provided the estimates of nucleated cell counts. Assay: immunoSEQ multiplex PCR; the TCRdb copy retains only in-frame clones and omits some. V, J and clone size are those of that table, while D and trimming were read from the DNA. The sample contains about 59,000 clones, 75% to 95% of which appear only once. The J segment lost 4 bases and the V segment lost 4 bases, leaving 9 bases of the junction unmatched. The CDR3 has 15 residues. CDR1 and CDR2 from the germline V gene are SGHNT and YYREEE (reference sequence). This TCR was recovered from a man at least 80 years old with acute or convalescent COVID-19. The gene calls are TRBV5-4 and TRBJ1-1, with 8 bases identical to TRBD1. Sequences were obtained from peripheral blood. The CDR3 DNA sequence: TGTGCCAGCAGCCCGGGGGACAGGCGAGGCACTGAAGCTTTCTTT. Protein: CASSPGDRRGTEAFF.